The rows below give T cell receptor beta chains drawn from one sample of a study of OX40 agonist ivuxolimab in advanced cancers. The repertoire was sequenced with immunoSEQ multiplex PCR; TCRdb's copy has only in-frame clones and lacks some. The sample carries approximately 80,000 clones, around 86% recorded once. The starting material was CD4+ or CD8+ T cells sorted from blood, obtained in a trial of the OX40 agonist ivuxolimab. These receptors all come from an adult with an advanced solid tumor such as melanoma, head and neck, liver or kidney cancer. Each CDR3 is given with its conserved first and last residue. D genes are given only for firm matches.

J: TRBJ1-2; D: .; V: TRBV5-4; CDR3: CASSLGGSGGYTF; DNA: TGTGCCAGCAGCTTGGGCGGCTCTGGGGGCTACACCTTC
J: TRBJ2-2; D: .; V: TRBV7-8; CDR3: CASRGTGAVAGELFF; DNA: TGTGCCAGCAGGGGGACGGGGGCAGTCGCCGGGGAGCTGTTTTTT
J: TRBJ2-2; D: .; V: TRBV11-1; CDR3: CASSRWTDNTGELFF; DNA: TGTGCCAGCAGCCGGTGGACTGATAACACCGGGGAGCTGTTTTTT
J: TRBJ2-1; D: TRBD2; V: TRBV2; CDR3: CASGRENNEQFF; DNA: TGTGCCAGCGGGCGGGAGAACAATGAGCAGTTCTTC
J: TRBJ2-3; D: .; V: TRBV29-1; CDR3: CSVGTAIRTDTQYF; DNA: TGCAGCGTTGGGACCGCTATTCGGACAGATACGCAGTATTTT
J: TRBJ2-7; D: .; V: TRBV11-1; CDR3: CASSPGTDYEQYF; DNA: TGTGCCAGCAGCCCCGGGACTGACTACGAGCAGTACTTC
J: TRBJ2-1; D: TRBD2; V: TRBV28; CDR3: CASSPLWTSGNEQFF; DNA: TGTGCCAGCAGTCCCCTTTGGACTAGCGGCAATGAGCAGTTCTTC
J: TRBJ2-5; D: .; V: TRBV25-1; CDR3: CASSRPQSETQYF; DNA: TGTGCCAGCAGTCGCCCACAGAGTGAGACCCAGTACTTC
J: TRBJ2-1; D: .; V: TRBV29-1; CDR3: CSVEVTQGYNEQFF; DNA: TGCAGCGTTGAAGTCACTCAGGGCTACAATGAGCAGTTCTTC
J: TRBJ2-1; D: .; V: TRBV5-4; CDR3: CASSLMAGSSYNEQFF; DNA: TGTGCCAGCAGCTTGATGGCGGGTAGCTCCTACAATGAGCAGTTCTTC
J: TRBJ2-4; D: TRBD2; V: TRBV6-1; CDR3: CASSEGLAYPKNIQYF; DNA: TGTGCCAGCAGTGAAGGACTAGCCTACCCCAAAAACATTCAGTACTTC
J: TRBJ1-4; D: .; V: TRBV7-9; CDR3: CASSLITGAATNEKLFF; DNA: TGTGCCAGCAGCTTAATAACGGGGGCTGCAACTAATGAAAAACTGTTTTTT
J: TRBJ1-2; D: .; V: TRBV28; CDR3: CASMEGAPGYTF; DNA: TGTGCCAGCATGGAGGGCGCACCTGGCTACACCTTC
J: TRBJ2-2; D: .; V: TRBV14; CDR3: CATGNTGELFF; DNA: TGTGCGACGGGGAACACCGGGGAGCTGTTTTTT
J: TRBJ1-2; D: TRBD1; V: TRBV2; CDR3: CASREEGHRQGPYGYTF; DNA: TGTGCCAGCAGAGAAGAGGGCCACCGACAGGGGCCCTATGGCTACACCTTC
J: TRBJ2-2; D: TRBD2; V: TRBV10-3; CDR3: CAISESLAGVTGELFF; DNA: TGTGCCATCAGTGAATCACTAGCGGGAGTCACCGGGGAGCTGTTTTTT
J: TRBJ2-1; D: .; V: TRBV5-3; CDR3: CARRDGGPEQFF; DNA: TGTGCCAGAAGGGATGGGGGACCAGAGCAGTTCTTC
J: TRBJ1-3; D: .; V: TRBV7-9; CDR3: CASSQGAGNTIYF; DNA: TGTGCCAGCAGTCAAGGGGCTGGAAACACCATATATTTT